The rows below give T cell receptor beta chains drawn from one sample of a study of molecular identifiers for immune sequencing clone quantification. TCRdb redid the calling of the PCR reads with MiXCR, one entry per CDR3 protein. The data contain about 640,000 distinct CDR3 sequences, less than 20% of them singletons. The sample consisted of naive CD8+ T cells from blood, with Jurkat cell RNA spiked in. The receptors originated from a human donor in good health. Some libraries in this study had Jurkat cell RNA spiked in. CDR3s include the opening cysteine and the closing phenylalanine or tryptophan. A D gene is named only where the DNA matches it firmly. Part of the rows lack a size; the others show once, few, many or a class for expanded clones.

CASSYEGQNTEAFF,TGTGCCAGCAGTTATGAGGGACAGAACACTGAAGCTTTCTTT,many,TRBJ1-1,NA,TRBV6-5
CASSRAPRQGIYGYTF,TGTGCCAGCAGCCGAGCGCCCAGACAGGGAATCTATGGCTACACCTTC,many,TRBJ1-2,TRBD1,TRBV3-1
CASSREDTLETQYF,TGTGCCAGCAGCCGCGAGGATACCCTGGAGACCCAGTACTTC,NA,TRBJ2-5,NA,TRBV3-1
CASSLDPEQGVTDTQYF,TGTGCCAGCAGCTTAGATCCGGAACAGGGGGTCACAGATACGCAGTATTTT,many,TRBJ2-3,TRBD1,TRBV11-2
CASSRTNSYEQYF,TGTGCCAGCAGCCGAACTAACTCCTACGAGCAGTACTTC,NA,TRBJ2-7,NA,TRBV14
CASSTAGGTDTQYF,TGTGCCAGCAGCACGGCGGGAGGCACAGATACGCAGTATTTT,many,TRBJ2-3,TRBD2,TRBV7-6
CASSYGTIYTDTQYF,TGTGCCAGCAGTTACGGGACTATCTACACAGATACGCAGTATTTT,many,TRBJ2-3,TRBD2,TRBV6-2/TRBV6-3
CASSDGWKSTDTQYF,TGTGCCAGCAGCGACGGATGGAAGAGCACAGATACGCAGTATTTT,NA,TRBJ2-3,NA,TRBV7-9
CASSLGALGLAGGTQYF,TGCGCCAGCAGCTTGGGGGCACTCGGACTAGCCGGAGGGACCCAGTACTTC,NA,TRBJ2-5,TRBD2,TRBV5-1
CASSQTPAGDYNEQFF,TGCGCCAGCAGCCAAACCCCAGCGGGGGACTACAATGAGCAGTTCTTC,many,TRBJ2-1,TRBD2,TRBV4-1
CASSQDRSAVYNEQFF,TGCGCCAGCAGCCAAGATCGGTCGGCGGTATACAATGAGCAGTTCTTC,many,TRBJ2-1,NA,TRBV4-3
CASSLKLADYEQYF,TGCGCCAGCAGCCTTAAACTAGCGGACTACGAGCAGTACTTC,NA,TRBJ2-7,TRBD2,TRBV4-1
CASSYYTTGTEAFF,TGTGCCAGCAGTTACTACACGACAGGTACTGAAGCTTTCTTT,many,TRBJ1-1,NA,TRBV6-5
CASSQRSDTQYF,TGTGCCAGCAGCCAAAGATCAGATACGCAGTATTTT,many,TRBJ2-3,NA,TRBV14
CASSPLLRGAYEQYF,TGTGCCAGCAGCCCCCTTTTGAGGGGGGCTTACGAGCAGTACTTC,once,TRBJ2-7,NA,TRBV7-2
CASSPYSGAETQYF,TGTGCCAGCAGTCCCTATTCCGGGGCCGAGACCCAGTACTTC,few,TRBJ2-5,NA,TRBV27
CASSESEYVQVFGYTF,TGTGCCAGCAGTGAATCCGAATATGTACAGGTCTTCGGCTACACCTTC,few,TRBJ1-2,NA,TRBV6-1
CASSREWGFNYEQYF,TGTGCCAGCAGTCGCGAGTGGGGATTCAACTACGAGCAGTACTTC,NA,TRBJ2-7,NA,TRBV27
CVSSQETLRSPGPYNEQFF,TGCGTCAGCAGCCAAGAAACTTTGAGATCCCCGGGACCTTACAATGAGCAGTTCTTC,NA,TRBJ2-1,NA,TRBV4-1
CSASKPWQGAYEQYF,TGCAGTGCTAGTAAACCCTGGCAGGGGGCCTACGAGCAGTACTTC,many,TRBJ2-7,TRBD1,TRBV20-1
CASSLTGGGDYEPYGYTF,TGTGCCAGCAGTTTAACTGGGGGAGGGGATTACGAACCCTATGGCTACACCTTC,NA,TRBJ1-2,NA,TRBV27
CASSLEWGTSGPPRIDTQYF,TGTGCCAGCAGTTTGGAGTGGGGGACTAGCGGGCCCCCAAGGATTGATACGCAGTATTTT,many,TRBJ2-3,TRBD2,TRBV12-3/TRBV12-4
CASSQDAVTYNEQFF,TGCGCCAGCAGCCAAGATGCGGTGACCTACAATGAGCAGTTCTTC,few,TRBJ2-1,NA,TRBV4-3
CASRNAGTGMVDTQYF,TGTGCCAGCAGGAATGCTGGGACAGGGATGGTAGATACGCAGTATTTT,many,TRBJ2-3,TRBD1,TRBV27
CASSVATGTGYEQYF,TGTGCCAGCAGCGTAGCTACTGGGACGGGGTACGAGCAGTACTTC,NA,TRBJ2-7,NA,TRBV9
CASQKTAGGSYEQYF,TGCGCCAGCCAGAAGACCGCGGGAGGATCCTACGAGCAGTACTTC,few,TRBJ2-7,TRBD2,TRBV4-3
CASSPEVAGDNQPQHF,TGCGCCAGCAGCCCAGAGGTCGCAGGGGACAATCAGCCCCAGCATTTT,few,TRBJ1-5,NA,TRBV4-1
CASSHRGMNTEAFF,TGTGCCAGCTCTCACAGGGGGATGAACACTGAAGCTTTCTTT,many,TRBJ1-1,TRBD1,TRBV6-5
CASSPEQGLNTEAFF,TGTGCCAGCAGCCCCGAACAGGGACTGAACACTGAAGCTTTCTTT,many,TRBJ1-1,NA,TRBV27
CASSSGTSWVDNEQFF,TGTGCCAGCAGTAGCGGGACGAGTTGGGTAGACAATGAGCAGTTCTTC,NA,TRBJ2-1,TRBD2,TRBV27
CASSWDYNEQFF,TGTGCCAGCAGTTGGGACTACAATGAGCAGTTCTTC,many,TRBJ2-1,NA,TRBV27
CATMTPGTQPLEQFF,TGTGCCACCATGACTCCGGGGACCCAACCCTTGGAGCAGTTCTTC,NA,TRBJ2-1,NA,TRBV10-3
CASSQDGTSDFYTDTQYF,TGCGCCAGCAGCCAAGACGGGACTAGCGACTTCTACACAGATACGCAGTATTTT,many,TRBJ2-3,TRBD2,TRBV4-1
CASSYGRQPGETQYF,TGTGCCAGCAGTTACGGGAGACAGCCGGGTGAGACCCAGTACTTC,NA,TRBJ2-5,NA,TRBV6-2/TRBV6-3
CASSVTLAGGPVTDTQYF,TGTGCCAGCAGCGTAACACTAGCGGGGGGGCCAGTGACAGATACGCAGTATTTT,many,TRBJ2-3,TRBD2,TRBV7-2
CAWSALAVSYNEQFF,TGTGCCTGGAGTGCACTAGCGGTATCCTACAATGAGCAGTTCTTC,NA,TRBJ2-1,TRBD2,TRBV30
CASSWTGGEGYEQYF,TGCGCCAGCAGCTGGACAGGGGGCGAGGGCTACGAGCAGTACTTC,many,TRBJ2-7,TRBD1,TRBV5-1
CASSVGRSHTEAFF,TGTGCCAGCAGCGTAGGTCGTTCACACACTGAAGCTTTCTTT,many,TRBJ1-1,NA,TRBV9
CASSSLAGGLSDEQFF,TGTGCCAGCAGTTCTCTGGCGGGGGGGCTATCGGATGAGCAGTTCTTC,few,TRBJ2-1,TRBD2,TRBV12-3/TRBV12-4
CASSSGQGAAGELFF,TGTGCCAGCAGTTCGGGACAGGGGGCCGCCGGGGAGCTGTTTTTT,many,TRBJ2-2,TRBD1,TRBV5-5
CGASIIRAGGPYNEQFF,TGCGGTGCTAGTATCATACGCGCGGGGGGGCCGTACAATGAGCAGTTCTTC,NA,TRBJ2-1,TRBD2,TRBV20-1
CASSGTGSSTDTQYF,TGTGCCAGCAGTGGGACAGGATCAAGCACAGATACGCAGTATTTT,many,TRBJ2-3,TRBD1,TRBV2
CATGYWDGPNYGYTF,TGTGCCACCGGTTACTGGGACGGTCCTAACTATGGCTACACCTTC,NA,TRBJ1-2,NA,TRBV6-2/TRBV6-3
CASSLTGPSLEQYF,TGTGCCAGCAGCTTAACCGGTCCCTCCCTCGAGCAGTACTTC,NA,TRBJ2-7,NA,TRBV7-3